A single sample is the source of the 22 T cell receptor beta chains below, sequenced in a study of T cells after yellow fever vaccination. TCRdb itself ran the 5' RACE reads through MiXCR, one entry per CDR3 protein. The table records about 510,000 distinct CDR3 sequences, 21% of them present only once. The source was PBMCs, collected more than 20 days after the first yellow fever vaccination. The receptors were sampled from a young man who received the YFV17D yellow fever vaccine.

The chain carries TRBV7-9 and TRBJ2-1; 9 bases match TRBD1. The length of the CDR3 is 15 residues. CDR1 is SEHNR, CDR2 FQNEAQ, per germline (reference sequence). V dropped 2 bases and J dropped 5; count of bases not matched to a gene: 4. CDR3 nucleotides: TGTGCCAGCAGCTTACCCGGGACAGGGAACAATGAGCAGTTCTTC. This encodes CASSLPGTGNNEQFF.

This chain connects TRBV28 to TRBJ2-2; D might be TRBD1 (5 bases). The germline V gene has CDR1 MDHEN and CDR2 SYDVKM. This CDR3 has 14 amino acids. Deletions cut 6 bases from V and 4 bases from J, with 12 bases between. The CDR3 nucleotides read TGTGCCAGCAGCGTCGGCAGGGCCACCGGGGAGCTGTTTTTT. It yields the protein CASSVGRATGELFF.

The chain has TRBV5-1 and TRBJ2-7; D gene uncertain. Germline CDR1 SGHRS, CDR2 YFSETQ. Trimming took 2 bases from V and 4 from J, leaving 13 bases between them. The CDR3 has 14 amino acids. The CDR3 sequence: CASSFSPGLYEQYF. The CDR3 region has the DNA TGCGCCAGCAGCTTTAGCCCCGGGTTATACGAGCAGTACTTC.

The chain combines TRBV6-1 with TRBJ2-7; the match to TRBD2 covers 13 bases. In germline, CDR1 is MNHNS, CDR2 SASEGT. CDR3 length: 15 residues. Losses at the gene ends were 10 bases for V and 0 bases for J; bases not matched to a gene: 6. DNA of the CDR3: TGTGCCAAAAGGGGACTAGCGGGACTCTCCTACGAGCAGTACTTC. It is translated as CAKRGLAGLSYEQYF.

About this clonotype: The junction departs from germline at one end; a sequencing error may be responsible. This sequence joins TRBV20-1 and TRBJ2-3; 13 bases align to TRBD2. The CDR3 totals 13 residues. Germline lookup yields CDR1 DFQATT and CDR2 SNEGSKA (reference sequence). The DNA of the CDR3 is TGCAGTACTAGCGGGGGGGCCGCAGATACGCAGTATTTT. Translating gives CSTSGGAADTQYF.

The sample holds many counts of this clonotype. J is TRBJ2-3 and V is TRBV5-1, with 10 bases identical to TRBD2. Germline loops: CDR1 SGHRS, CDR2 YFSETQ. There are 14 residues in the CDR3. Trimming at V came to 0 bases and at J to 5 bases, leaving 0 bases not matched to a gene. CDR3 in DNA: TGCGCCAGCAGCTTGGGGACTAGCGGAGATACGCAGTATTTT. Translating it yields CASSLGTSGDTQYF.

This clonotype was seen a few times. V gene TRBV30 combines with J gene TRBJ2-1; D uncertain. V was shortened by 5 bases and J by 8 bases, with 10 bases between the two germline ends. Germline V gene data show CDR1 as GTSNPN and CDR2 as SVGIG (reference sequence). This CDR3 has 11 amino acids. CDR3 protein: CAWLAGYEQFF. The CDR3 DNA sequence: TGTGCCTGGTTAGCTGGCTATGAGCAGTTCTTC.

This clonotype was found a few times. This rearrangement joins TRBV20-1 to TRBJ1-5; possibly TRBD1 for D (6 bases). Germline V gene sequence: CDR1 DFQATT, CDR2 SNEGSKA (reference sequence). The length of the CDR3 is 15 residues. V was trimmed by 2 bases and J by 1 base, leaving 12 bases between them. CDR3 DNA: TGCAGTGCTAGACCCGGACAGAGGAGCAATCAGCCCCAGCATTTT. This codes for CSARPGQRSNQPQHF.

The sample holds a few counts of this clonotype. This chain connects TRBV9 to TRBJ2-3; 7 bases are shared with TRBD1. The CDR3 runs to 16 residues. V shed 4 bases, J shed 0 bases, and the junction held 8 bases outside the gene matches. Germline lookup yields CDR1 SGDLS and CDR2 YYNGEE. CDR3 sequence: CASSPPTGPSTDTQYF. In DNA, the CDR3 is TGTGCCAGCAGCCCCCCGACAGGGCCTAGCACAGATACGCAGTATTTT.

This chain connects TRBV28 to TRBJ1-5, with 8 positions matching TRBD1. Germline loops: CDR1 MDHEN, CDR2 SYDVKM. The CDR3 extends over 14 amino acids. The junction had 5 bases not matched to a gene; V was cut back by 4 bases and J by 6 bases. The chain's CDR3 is CASSWTGRSQPQHF. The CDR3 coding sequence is TGTGCCAGCAGTTGGACAGGGCGTTCTCAGCCCCAGCATTTT.

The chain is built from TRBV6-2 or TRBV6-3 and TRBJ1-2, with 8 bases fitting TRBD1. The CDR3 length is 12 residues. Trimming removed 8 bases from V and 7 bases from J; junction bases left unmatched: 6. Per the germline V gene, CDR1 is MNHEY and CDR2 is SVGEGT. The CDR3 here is CASGGQGLGYTF. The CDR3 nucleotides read TGTGCCAGCGGTGGACAGGGCCTTGGCTACACCTTC.

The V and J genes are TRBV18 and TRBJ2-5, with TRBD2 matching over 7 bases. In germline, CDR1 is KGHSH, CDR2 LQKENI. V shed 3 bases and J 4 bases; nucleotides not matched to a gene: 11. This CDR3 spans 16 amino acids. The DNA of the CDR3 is TGTGCCAGCTCACCGGAGACTAGCTGGATAGGAGAGACCCAGTACTTC. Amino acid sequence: CASSPETSWIGETQYF.

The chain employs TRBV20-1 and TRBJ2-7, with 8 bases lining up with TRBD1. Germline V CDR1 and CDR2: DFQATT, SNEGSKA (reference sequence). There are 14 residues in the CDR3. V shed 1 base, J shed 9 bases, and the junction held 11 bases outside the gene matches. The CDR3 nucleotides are TGCAGTGCTAGAGCCAAGGACAGGGCCGAGTGGCAGTACGTC. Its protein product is CSARAKDRAEWQYV.

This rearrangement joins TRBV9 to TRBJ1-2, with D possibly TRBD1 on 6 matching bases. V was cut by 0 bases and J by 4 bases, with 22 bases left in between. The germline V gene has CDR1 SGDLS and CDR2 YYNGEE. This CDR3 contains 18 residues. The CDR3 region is CASSVDSRGGTSSYGYTF. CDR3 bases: TGTGCCAGCAGCGTAGATTCCCGGGGGGGGACATCTTCCTATGGCTACACCTTC.

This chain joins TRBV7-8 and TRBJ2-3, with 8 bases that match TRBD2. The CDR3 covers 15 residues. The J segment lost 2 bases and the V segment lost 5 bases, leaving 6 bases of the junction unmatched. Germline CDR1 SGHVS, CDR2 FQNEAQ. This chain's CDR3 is CASSPQRGITDTQYF. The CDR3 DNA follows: TGTGCCAGCAGCCCACAGCGGGGGATCACAGATACGCAGTATTTT.

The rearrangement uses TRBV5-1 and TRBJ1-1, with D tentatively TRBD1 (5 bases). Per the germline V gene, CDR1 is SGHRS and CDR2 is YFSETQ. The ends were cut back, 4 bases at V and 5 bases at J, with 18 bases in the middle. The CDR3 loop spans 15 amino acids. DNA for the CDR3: TGCGCCAGCAGCCCCGGAGGGGTAAAGGGGACTGAAGCTTTCTTT. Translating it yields CASSPGGVKGTEAFF.

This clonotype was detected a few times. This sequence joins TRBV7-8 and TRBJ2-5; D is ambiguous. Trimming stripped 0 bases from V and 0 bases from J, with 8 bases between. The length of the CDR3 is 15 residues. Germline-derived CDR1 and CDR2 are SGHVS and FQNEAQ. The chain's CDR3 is CASSLARAYQETQYF. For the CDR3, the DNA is TGTGCCAGCAGCTTAGCGCGCGCATACCAAGAGACCCAGTACTTC.

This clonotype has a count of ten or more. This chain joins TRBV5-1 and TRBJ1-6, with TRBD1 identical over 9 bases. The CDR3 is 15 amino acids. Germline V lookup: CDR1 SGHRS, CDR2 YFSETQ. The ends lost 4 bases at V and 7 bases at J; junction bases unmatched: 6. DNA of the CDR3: TGCGCCAGCAGCCCAGGACAGGGGACGAATTCACCCCTCCACTTT. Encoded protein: CASSPGQGTNSPLHF.

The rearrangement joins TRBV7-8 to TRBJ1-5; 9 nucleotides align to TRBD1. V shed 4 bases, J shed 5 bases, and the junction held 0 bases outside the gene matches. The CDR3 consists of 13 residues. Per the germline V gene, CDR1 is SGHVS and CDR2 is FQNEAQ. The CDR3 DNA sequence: TGTGCCAGCAGCTGGACAGGGGATCAGCCCCAGCATTTT. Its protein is CASSWTGDQPQHF.

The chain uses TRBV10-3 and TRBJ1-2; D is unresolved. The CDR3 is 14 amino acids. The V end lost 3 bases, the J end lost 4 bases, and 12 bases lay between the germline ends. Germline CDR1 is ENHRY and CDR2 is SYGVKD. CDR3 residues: CAISDPALGYGYTF. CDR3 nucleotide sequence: TGTGCCATCAGTGATCCCGCCCTAGGCTATGGCTACACCTTC.

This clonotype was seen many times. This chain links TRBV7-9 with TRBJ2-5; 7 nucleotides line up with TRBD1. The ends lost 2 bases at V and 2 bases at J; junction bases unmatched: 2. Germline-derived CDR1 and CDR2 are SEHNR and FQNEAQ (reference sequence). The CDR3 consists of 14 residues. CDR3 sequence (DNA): TGTGCCAGCAGCTTACAGGGGGTTCAAGAGACCCAGTACTTC. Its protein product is CASSLQGVQETQYF.

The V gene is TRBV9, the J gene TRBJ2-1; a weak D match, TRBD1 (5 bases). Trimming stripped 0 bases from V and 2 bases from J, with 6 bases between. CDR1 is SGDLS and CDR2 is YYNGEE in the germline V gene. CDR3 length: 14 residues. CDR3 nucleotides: TGTGCCAGCAGCGTAGCAGGGACCTACAATGAGCAGTTCTTC. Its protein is CASSVAGTYNEQFF.